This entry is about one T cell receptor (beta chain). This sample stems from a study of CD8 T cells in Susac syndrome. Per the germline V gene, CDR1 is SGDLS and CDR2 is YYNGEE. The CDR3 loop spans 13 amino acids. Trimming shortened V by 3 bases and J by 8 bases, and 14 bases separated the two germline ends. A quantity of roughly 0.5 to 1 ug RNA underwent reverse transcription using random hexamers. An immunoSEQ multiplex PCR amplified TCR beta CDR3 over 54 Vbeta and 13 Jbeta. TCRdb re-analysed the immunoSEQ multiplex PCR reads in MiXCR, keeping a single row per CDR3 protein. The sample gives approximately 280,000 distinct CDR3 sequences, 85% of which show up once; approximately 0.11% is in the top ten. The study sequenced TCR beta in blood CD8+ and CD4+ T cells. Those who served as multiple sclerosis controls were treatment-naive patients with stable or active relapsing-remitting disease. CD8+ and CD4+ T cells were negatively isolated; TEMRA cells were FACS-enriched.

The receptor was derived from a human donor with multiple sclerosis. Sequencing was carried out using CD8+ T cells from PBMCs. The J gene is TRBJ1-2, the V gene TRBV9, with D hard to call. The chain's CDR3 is CASSGFLLGGYTF. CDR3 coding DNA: TGTGCCAGCAGCGGTTTTCTTCTGGGGGGCTACACCTTC.